Described below is a single T cell receptor (beta chain) sequence and its context. Its specificity is unknown. These data are taken from a study of blood T cells in healthy people across ages. Overall study results and limits: Per million T cells, TCR beta diversity dropped roughly linearly as age increased. One million T cells yielded diversity estimates that were considered underestimates. Bulk PBMC profiling left naive and antigen-experienced comparisons inconclusive.

At least 6.5 million PBMCs were isolated per sample. It was with a sample-barcoded 5' primer and a J-beta primer mix that a second PCR of roughly 7 to 12 cycles was run. TCRdb called the 5' RACE reads again in MiXCR, with one record for every CDR3 protein. The sample includes around 800,000 distinct CDR3 sequences, under 45% of them seen just once. V lost 0 bases, J lost 5 bases, and 7 bases stayed unmatched. CDR1 is SGDLS and CDR2 is YYNGEE in the germline V gene. This CDR3 region has 15 residues. Sequenced sample: blood. The rearrangement joins TRBV9 to TRBJ2-7; 8 nucleotides agree with TRBD2. The clonotype originates from a man aged 55 to 70 in good health. The CDR3 region has the DNA TGTGCCAGCAGCGTAGAAGGGACTAGTTCGAACGAGCAGTACTTC. Translation gives CASSVEGTSSNEQYF.